This note documents a single T cell receptor (beta chain) sequence. The data belong to a study of blood T cell repertoires in COVID-19. Study context: The United States, Italy and Spain provided the acute and convalescent COVID-19 samples. The analysed material was cDNA or gDNA that came from T cells, B-cell-depleted T cells, or PBMCs.

Seattle's cohort entered during active infection and was followed longitudinally. This CDR3 comprises 14 residues. Per the original data handling: By means of reference gene primer amplification, nucleated cell counts were estimated. The method was immunoSEQ multiplex PCR; TCRdb's version includes in-frame clones alone and lacks a portion of them. The V and J calls and clone size come from that table; D and trimming were worked out from the DNA. The sample contains tens of thousands of clones, approximately 85% of which appear only once. The sequence was obtained from a woman over 75 with COVID-19, enrolled during active disease. This sequence joins TRBV12-2 and TRBJ2-5; the table's D call, TRBD2, was not checked against the DNA. TRBV12-2 is termed a pseudogene. The sequenced material came from peripheral blood. The CDR3 spells CASRLLAEQETQYF. In DNA, the CDR3 is TGTGCAAGTCGCCTCCTAGCGGAGCAGGAGACCCAGTACTTC.